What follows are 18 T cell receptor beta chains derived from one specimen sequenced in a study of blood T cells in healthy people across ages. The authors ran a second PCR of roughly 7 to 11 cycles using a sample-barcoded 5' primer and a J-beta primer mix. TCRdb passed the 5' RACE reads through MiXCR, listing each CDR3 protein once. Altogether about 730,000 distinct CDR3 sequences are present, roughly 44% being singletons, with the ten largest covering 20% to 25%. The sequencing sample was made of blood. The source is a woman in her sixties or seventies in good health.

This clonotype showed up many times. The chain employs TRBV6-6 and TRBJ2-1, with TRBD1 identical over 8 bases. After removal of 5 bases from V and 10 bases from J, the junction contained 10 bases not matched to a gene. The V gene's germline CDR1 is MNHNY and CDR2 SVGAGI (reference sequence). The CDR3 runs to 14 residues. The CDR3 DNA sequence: TGTGCCAGCAGTCCTCCGGGACAGGTAACCGAGCAGTTCTTC. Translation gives CASSPPGQVTEQFF.

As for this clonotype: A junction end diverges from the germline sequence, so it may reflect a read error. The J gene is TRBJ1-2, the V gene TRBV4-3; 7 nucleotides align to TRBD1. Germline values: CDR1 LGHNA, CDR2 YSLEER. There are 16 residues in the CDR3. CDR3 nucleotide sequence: TGCGCCAGCAGCCAAGAGGCGACAGGGTATGGCTATGGCTGCACCTTC. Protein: CASSQEATGYGYGCTF.

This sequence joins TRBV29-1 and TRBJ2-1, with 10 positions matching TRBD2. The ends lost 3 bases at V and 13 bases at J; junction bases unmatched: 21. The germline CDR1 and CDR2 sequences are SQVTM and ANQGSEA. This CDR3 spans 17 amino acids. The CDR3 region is CSVDWGGTSGIRETQFF. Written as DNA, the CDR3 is TGCAGCGTTGACTGGGGAGGAACTAGCGGGATAAGAGAGACCCAGTTCTTC.

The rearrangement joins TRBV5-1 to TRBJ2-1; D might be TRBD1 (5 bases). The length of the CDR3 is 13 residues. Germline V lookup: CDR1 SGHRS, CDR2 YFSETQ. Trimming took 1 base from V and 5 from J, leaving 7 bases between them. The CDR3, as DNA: TGCGCCAGCAGCTTGCTACAGGACAATGAGCAGTTCTTC. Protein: CASSLLQDNEQFF.

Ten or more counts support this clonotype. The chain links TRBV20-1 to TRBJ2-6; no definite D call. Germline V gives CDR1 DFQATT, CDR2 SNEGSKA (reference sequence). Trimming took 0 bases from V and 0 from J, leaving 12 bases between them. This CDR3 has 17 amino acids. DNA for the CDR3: TGCAGTGCTAGAGATCCGTCGGCCTTCTCTGGGGCCAACGTCCTGACTTTC. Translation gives CSARDPSAFSGANVLTF.

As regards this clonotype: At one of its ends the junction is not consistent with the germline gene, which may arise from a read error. DNA for the CDR3: TGTGCCAGCAGTTTGGGAACTCTATCTTCGGACATTCAGCACTTC. Translated: CASSLGTLSSDIQHF. The chain carries TRBV12-3 or TRBV12-4 and TRBJ2-7; maybe TRBD1 (5 bases). This CDR3 has 15 residues.

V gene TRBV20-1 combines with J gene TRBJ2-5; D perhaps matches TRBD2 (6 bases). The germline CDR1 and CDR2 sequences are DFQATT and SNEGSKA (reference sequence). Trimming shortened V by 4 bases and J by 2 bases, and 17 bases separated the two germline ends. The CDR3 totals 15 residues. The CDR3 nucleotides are TGCAGTGCTAAGGTCCCAGGAGGGGCACAAGAGACCCAGTACTTC. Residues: CSAKVPGGAQETQYF.

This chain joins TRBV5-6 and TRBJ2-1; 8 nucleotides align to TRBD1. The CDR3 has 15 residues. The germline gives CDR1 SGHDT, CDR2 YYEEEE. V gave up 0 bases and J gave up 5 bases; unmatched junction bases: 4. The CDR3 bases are TGTGCCAGCAGCTTGGTGACAGGGGAGAACAATGAGCAGTTCTTC. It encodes CASSLVTGENNEQFF.

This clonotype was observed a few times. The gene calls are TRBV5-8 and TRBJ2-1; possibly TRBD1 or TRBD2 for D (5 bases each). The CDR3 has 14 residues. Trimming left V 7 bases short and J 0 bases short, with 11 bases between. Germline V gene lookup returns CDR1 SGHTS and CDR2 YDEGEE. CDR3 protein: CASWDVRSYNEQFF. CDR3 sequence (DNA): TGTGCCAGCTGGGACGTTCGCTCCTACAATGAGCAGTTCTTC.

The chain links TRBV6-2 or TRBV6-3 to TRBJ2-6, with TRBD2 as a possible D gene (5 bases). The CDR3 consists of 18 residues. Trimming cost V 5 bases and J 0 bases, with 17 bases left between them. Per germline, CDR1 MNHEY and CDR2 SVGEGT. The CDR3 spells CASSRSPGETSGANVLTF. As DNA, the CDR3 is TGTGCCAGCAGTCGAAGCCCCGGGGAAACCTCTGGGGCCAACGTCCTGACTTTC.

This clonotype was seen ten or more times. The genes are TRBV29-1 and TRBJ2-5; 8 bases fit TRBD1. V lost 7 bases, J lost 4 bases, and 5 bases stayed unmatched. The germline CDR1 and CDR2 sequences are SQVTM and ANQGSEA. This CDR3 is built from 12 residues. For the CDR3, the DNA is TGCAGCGGCGACAGGGGTGGAGAGACCCAGTACTTC. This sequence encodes CSGDRGGETQYF.

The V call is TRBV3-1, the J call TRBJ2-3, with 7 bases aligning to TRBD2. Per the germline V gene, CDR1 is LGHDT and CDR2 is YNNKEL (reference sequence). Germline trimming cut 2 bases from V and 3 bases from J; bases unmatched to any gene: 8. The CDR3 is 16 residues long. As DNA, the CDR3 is TGTGCCAGCAGCCAAATGGCGGGAGATAAGACAGATACGCAGTATTTT. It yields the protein CASSQMAGDKTDTQYF.

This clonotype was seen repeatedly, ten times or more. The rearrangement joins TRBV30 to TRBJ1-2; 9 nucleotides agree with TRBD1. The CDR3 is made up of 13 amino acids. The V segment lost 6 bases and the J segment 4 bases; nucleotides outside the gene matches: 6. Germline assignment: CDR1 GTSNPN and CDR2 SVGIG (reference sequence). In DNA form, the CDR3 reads TGTGCCTGTGCCGGACAGGGGTTCTATGGCTACACCTTC. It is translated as CACAGQGFYGYTF. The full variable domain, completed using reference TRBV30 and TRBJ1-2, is SQTIHQWPATLVQPVGSPLSLECTVEGTSNPNLYWYRQAAGRGLQLLFYSVGIGQISSEVPQNLSASRPQDRQFILSSKKLLLSDSGFYLCACAGQGFYGYTFGSGTRLTVV.

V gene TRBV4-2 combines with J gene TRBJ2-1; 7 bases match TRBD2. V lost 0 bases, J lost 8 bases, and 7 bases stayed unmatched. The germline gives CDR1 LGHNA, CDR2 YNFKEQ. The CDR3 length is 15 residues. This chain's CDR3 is CASSQEGSTSDEQFF. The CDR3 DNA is TGTGCCAGCAGCCAAGAGGGGAGTACTAGCGATGAGCAGTTCTTC.

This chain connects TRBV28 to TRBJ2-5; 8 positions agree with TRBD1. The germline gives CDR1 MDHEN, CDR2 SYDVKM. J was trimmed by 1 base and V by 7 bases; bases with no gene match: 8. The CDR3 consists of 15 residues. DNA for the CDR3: TGTGCCAGCATCTACTCCCAGGGGGCCCAAGAGACCCAGTACTTC. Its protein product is CASIYSQGAQETQYF.

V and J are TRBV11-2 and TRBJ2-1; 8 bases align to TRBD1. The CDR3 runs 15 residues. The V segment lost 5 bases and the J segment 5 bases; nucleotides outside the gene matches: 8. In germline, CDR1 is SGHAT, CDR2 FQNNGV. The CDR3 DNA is TGTGCCAGCAGCCGCGGGACAGGTACCAACAATGAGCAGTTCTTC. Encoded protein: CASSRGTGTNNEQFF.

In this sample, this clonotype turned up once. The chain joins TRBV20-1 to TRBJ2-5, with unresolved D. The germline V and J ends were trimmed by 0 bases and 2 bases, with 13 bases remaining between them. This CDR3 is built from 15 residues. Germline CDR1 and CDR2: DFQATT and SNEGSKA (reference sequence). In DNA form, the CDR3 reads TGCAGTGCTAGAGATCTTACAGAGCCTCAAGAGACCCAGTACTTC. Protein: CSARDLTEPQETQYF.

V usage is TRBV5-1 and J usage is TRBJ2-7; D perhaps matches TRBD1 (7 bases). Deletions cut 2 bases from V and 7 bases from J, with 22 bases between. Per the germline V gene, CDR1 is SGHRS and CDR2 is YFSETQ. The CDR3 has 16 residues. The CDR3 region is CASSFNRGLQGGEQYF. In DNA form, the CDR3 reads TGCGCCAGCAGCTTCAACAGGGGTCTTCAGGGAGGTGAGCAGTACTTC.